These 29 T cell receptor beta chains were all obtained from the same sample, sequenced in a study of blood T cell repertoires in COVID-19. Only in-frame clones appear in the TCRdb table, and some are missing; sequencing was by immunoSEQ multiplex PCR. The table lists about 110,000 clones, less than 85% of them singletons. The specimen was peripheral blood. The receptors stem from a woman between 40 and 50 years old with acute or convalescent COVID-19.

A few counts support this clone. This chain joins TRBV5-1 and TRBJ2-7; possibly TRBD1 for D (6 bases). This CDR3 is 14 amino acids long. CDR1 SGHRS and CDR2 YFSETQ come from the germline V gene. The V end was cut by 4 bases, the J end by 0 bases, with 11 bases between. CDR3 coding DNA: TGCGCCAGCAGCCTTGGGACAAACTCCTACGAGCAGTACTTC. This sequence encodes CASSLGTNSYEQYF.

The rearrangement uses TRBV30 and TRBJ2-1; D is possibly TRBD2 (5 bases). V was shortened by 4 bases and J by 0 bases, with 10 bases between the two germline ends. The CDR3 is made up of 14 amino acids. Germline V gene data show CDR1 as GTSNPN and CDR2 as SVGIG (reference sequence). The CDR3 here is CAWTLGSSYNEQFF. The CDR3 DNA follows: TGTGCCTGGACACTAGGGAGCTCCTACAATGAGCAGTTCTTC.

The chain employs TRBV7-2 and TRBJ1-5, with no clear D. V was trimmed by 0 bases and J by 3 bases, leaving 12 bases between them. CDR3 length equals 16 residues. From germline, CDR1 is SGHTA and CDR2 FQGNSA. For the CDR3, the DNA is TGTGCCAGCAGCTTAGCGGGCGACGGCAACAATCAGCCCCAGCATTTT. It is translated as CASSLAGDGNNQPQHF.

This chain connects TRBV5-3 to TRBJ2-3; TRBD2 aligns across 9 bases. TRBV5-3 is known as an ORF, though its function is uncertain. CDR3 length equals 18 residues. The V segment lost 0 bases and the J segment 0 bases; nucleotides outside the gene matches: 8. CDR3 coding DNA: TGTGCCAGAAGCTTGGAGGCGGGGGGGCGAGAAAGCACAGATACGCAGTATTTT. Its protein product is CARSLEAGGRESTDTQYF.

The V and J genes are TRBV20-1 and TRBJ2-7, with 7 bases lining up with TRBD2. V dropped 3 bases and J dropped 3; count of bases not matched to a gene: 17. This CDR3 comprises 17 residues. From germline, CDR1 is DFQATT and CDR2 SNEGSKA (reference sequence). This CDR3 reads CSASFEARGKRVYEQYF. The CDR3 DNA follows: TGCAGTGCTAGTTTCGAGGCGCGGGGGAAGAGAGTCTACGAGCAGTACTTC.

As for this clone: A read error likely explains this, since a far larger clone differs by one base. This chain uses TRBV6-5 with TRBJ2-6, with a weak D call TRBD1 (5 bases). CDR1 is MNHEY, CDR2 SVGAGI, per germline. This CDR3 is built from 15 residues. Trimming cost V 6 bases and J 0 bases, with 9 bases left between them. The CDR3 reads CASSLDSSGANVLTF. The CDR3 DNA reads as TGTGCCAGCAGCTTAGACAGCTCTGGGGCCAACGTCCTGACTTTC.

The sample holds one count of this clone. The chain carries TRBV10-1 and TRBJ2-3; 13 bases are shared with TRBD2. Per germline, CDR1 WNHNN and CDR2 SYGVQD (reference sequence). The CDR3 contains 17 residues. V lost 2 bases and J lost 9; bases outside the gene matches: 11. The CDR3 loop is CASSETSGGASSGTQYF. DNA of the CDR3: TGCGCCAGCAGTGAGACTAGCGGGGGGGCCTCGAGTGGGACGCAGTATTTT.

This clone was counted between two and nine times. V gene TRBV3-1 (or the pseudogene TRBV3-2) combines with J gene TRBJ2-7, with D perhaps matching TRBD1 (6 bases). V was cut by 6 bases and J by 7 bases, with 22 bases left in between. Germline V lookup: CDR1 LGHDT, CDR2 YNNKEL (reference sequence). CDR3 length: 15 amino acids. CDR3 residues: CASRGAAGSGLEQYF. CDR3 nucleotide sequence: TGTGCCAGCAGGGGGGCGGCTGGGTCGGGCTTGGAGCAGTACTTC.

The chain is built from TRBV19 and TRBJ2-7; D perhaps matches TRBD1 (6 bases). CDR1 is LNHDA, CDR2 SQIVND, per germline (reference sequence). The CDR3 spans 15 residues. The V end was cut by 3 bases, the J end by 3 bases, with 15 bases between. CDR3 in DNA: TGTGCCAGTAGTATCTCGACAGGCCGAATCTACGAGCAGTACTTC. It encodes CASSISTGRIYEQYF.

This chain connects TRBV5-1 to TRBJ2-2; 7 bases agree with TRBD1. The V gene's germline CDR1 is SGHRS and CDR2 YFSETQ. The CDR3 extends over 17 amino acids. V dropped 2 bases and J dropped 6; count of bases not matched to a gene: 13. The CDR3 DNA sequence: TGCGCCAGCAGCTTAAGTCTCACAGGGGCAAATTCCGGGGAGCTGTTTTTT. Amino acids: CASSLSLTGANSGELFF.

V is TRBV6-4 and J is TRBJ2-7; tentatively, D is TRBD1 (6 bases). The CDR3 is 11 amino acids. Per the germline V gene, CDR1 is MRHNA and CDR2 is SNTAGT. Trimming took 8 bases from V and 3 from J, leaving 8 bases between them. The CDR3 bases are TGTGCCAGCGAGGGACACTACGAGCAGTACTTC. Protein product: CASEGHYEQYF.

The V gene is TRBV19, the J gene TRBJ2-5, with D tentatively TRBD2 (5 bases). CDR1 is LNHDA and CDR2 is SQIVND in the germline V gene (reference sequence). The germline V and J ends were trimmed by 6 bases and 1 base, with 9 bases remaining between them. This CDR3 is 13 amino acids long. The CDR3 DNA reads TGTGCCAGTAGGACTAACCCCCAAGAGACCCAGTACTTC. Protein: CASRTNPQETQYF.

In nucleotides, the CDR3 is TGTGCCAGCAGCGTGGGTATGAGGTCAGCCGATTCACCCCTCCACTTT. Translated, it gives CASSVGMRSADSPLHF. The chain uses TRBV5-6 and TRBJ1-6; D unresolved. CDR1 is SGHDT, CDR2 YYEEEE, per germline. CDR3 length: 16 residues. The V end was cut by 4 bases, the J end by 8 bases, with 19 bases between.

As for this clone: The same CDR3 also results from other DNA sequences found in this sample. The chain has TRBV5-1 and TRBJ1-6; no clear D. The germline V gene has CDR1 SGHRS and CDR2 YFSETQ. This CDR3 is built from 15 residues. V was trimmed by 0 bases and J by 4 bases, leaving 8 bases between them. The DNA for the CDR3 is TGCGCCAGCAGCTTGGGCTACAGTTATAATTCACCCCTCCACTTT. Protein: CASSLGYSYNSPLHF.

The V and J genes are TRBV6-5 and TRBJ1-1, with D possibly being TRBD1 (6 bases). Between the trimmed V and J ends, which lost 6 bases and 6 bases, there was a span of 17 bases. Germline V gene data show CDR1 as MNHEY and CDR2 as SVGAGI. The CDR3 is made up of 14 amino acids. In DNA form, the CDR3 reads TGTGCCAGCAGCTTTACAGCGGGGGGCGCTGAAGCTTTCTTT. It translates to CASSFTAGGAEAFF.

V gene TRBV9 combines with J gene TRBJ2-5, with 8 bases matching TRBD2. V dropped 0 bases and J dropped 4; count of bases not matched to a gene: 5. Germline loops: CDR1 SGDLS, CDR2 YYNGEE. The CDR3 consists of 15 residues. CDR3 DNA: TGTGCCAGCAGCGTAGCCGGGGGGGCCCGAGAGACCCAGTACTTC. Its protein is CASSVAGGARETQYF.

The gene calls are TRBV15 and TRBJ1-6; D ambiguous. V was clipped by 1 base and J by 7 bases, with 8 bases between them. The CDR3 is 14 residues long. CDR1 LNHNV and CDR2 YYDKDF come from the germline V gene (reference sequence). The CDR3 protein is CATSRAEPNSPLHF. The DNA of the CDR3 is TGTGCCACCAGCAGAGCAGAACCCAATTCACCCCTCCACTTT. The whole variable domain, remainder taken from reference TRBV15 and TRBJ1-6, is DAMVIQNPRYQVTQFGKPVTLSCSQTLNHNVMYWYQQKSSQAPKLLFHYYDKDFNNEADTPDNFQSRRPNTSFCFLDIRSPGLGDTAMYLCATSRAEPNSPLHFGNGTRLTVT.

This chain links TRBV29-1 with TRBJ1-2; D gene unclear. This CDR3 has 13 residues. Germline assignment: CDR1 SQVTM and CDR2 ANQGSEA. The V and J ends lost 4 bases and 4 bases respectively, with 13 bases between them. In DNA form, the CDR3 reads TGCAGCGTTGGCGTAGTATCAAGCTATGGCTACACCTTC. Translating it yields CSVGVVSSYGYTF.

The V and J genes are TRBV29-1 and TRBJ1-1; unclear D gene. The CDR3 is 13 residues long. Germline V gene lookup returns CDR1 SQVTM and CDR2 ANQGSEA. The V end was cut by 6 bases, the J end by 0 bases, with 11 bases between. Here the CDR3 DNA reads TGCAGCGTCGGGATGGTGATGAACACTGAAGCTTTCTTT. It translates to CSVGMVMNTEAFF.

This chain joins TRBV28 and TRBJ2-5, with 10 nucleotides matching TRBD1. The CDR3 consists of 15 residues. Germline assignment: CDR1 MDHEN and CDR2 SYDVKM. The V and J ends lost 6 bases and 5 bases, in that order; junction bases with no gene match: 9. This chain's CDR3 is CASSQGQGLRETQYF. Written as DNA, the CDR3 is TGTGCCAGCAGCCAGGGACAGGGGCTGAGGGAGACCCAGTACTTC.

This clone was picked up one time. Other DNA sequences of this sample code for an identical CDR3. This rearrangement joins TRBV4-3 to TRBJ2-3; TRBD2 matches 8 bases. Trimming took 4 bases from V and 4 from J; bases not matched to a gene: 4. Germline CDR1 LGHNA, CDR2 YSLEER. The CDR3 sequence is 14 residues long. The CDR3 protein is CASSPGGAADTQYF. The CDR3 DNA sequence: TGCGCCAGCAGCCCCGGGGGGGCGGCAGATACGCAGTATTTT.

The chain uses TRBV11-3 and TRBJ2-3; 8 bases fit TRBD2. Germline CDR1 and CDR2: SGHNT and YENEEA. V lost 5 bases and J lost 5; bases outside the gene matches: 6. There are 14 residues in the CDR3. DNA for the CDR3: TGTGCCAGCAGCCCCGGGACTAGGCGAGATACGCAGTATTTT. This sequence encodes CASSPGTRRDTQYF.

The chain's CDR3 is CASSPRGTGNTEAFF. The CDR3 region has the DNA TGTGCCAGCAGCCCGCGCGGGACAGGGAACACTGAAGCTTTCTTT. The chain recombines TRBV9 with TRBJ1-1, with TRBD1 matching over 8 bases. The CDR3 totals 15 residues. The J segment lost 1 base and the V segment lost 4 bases, leaving 6 bases of the junction unmatched. Germline CDR1 reads SGDLS; CDR2 reads YYNGEE.

The J gene is TRBJ1-3, the V gene TRBV6-5, with D uncertain. Germline values: CDR1 MNHEY, CDR2 SVGAGI. CDR3 size: 15 residues. Trimming shortened V by 8 bases and J by 0 bases, and 14 bases separated the two germline ends. Here the CDR3 reads CASARLFDSGNTIYF. The CDR3 DNA reads TGTGCCAGCGCCCGGTTGTTTGACTCTGGAAACACCATATATTTT.

The chain joins TRBV6-5 to TRBJ1-1; the D is unclear. Germline assignment: CDR1 MNHEY and CDR2 SVGAGI. Trimming removed 2 bases at V and 0 bases at J, with 10 bases between. The CDR3 has 15 residues. The DNA for the CDR3 is TGTGCCAGCAGTTACCTCGCAGACATGAACACTGAAGCTTTCTTT. Encoded protein: CASSYLADMNTEAFF.

V usage is TRBV9 and J usage is TRBJ2-3; tentatively, D is TRBD1 (6 bases). Between the trimmed V and J ends, which lost 0 bases and 2 bases, there was a span of 13 bases. This CDR3 is built from 16 residues. Germline V gene sequence: CDR1 SGDLS, CDR2 YYNGEE. The CDR3 sequence: CASSVAAGTNTDTQYF. CDR3 sequence (DNA): TGTGCCAGCAGCGTAGCGGCCGGGACAAACACAGATACGCAGTATTTT.

The chain is built from TRBV29-1 and TRBJ1-2; possible D gene TRBD1, 6 bases. V was pared by 4 bases and J by 11 bases, with 17 bases between. CDR1 SQVTM and CDR2 ANQGSEA come from the germline V gene. This CDR3 is built from 12 residues. The CDR3 reads CSVGVQGQPYTF. The CDR3 DNA reads as TGCAGCGTTGGGGTACAAGGACAGCCATACACCTTC.

The chain recombines TRBV12-3 or TRBV12-4 with TRBJ2-7; a possible D gene is TRBD2 (5 bases). This CDR3 has 13 amino acids. Trimming removed 1 base at V and 2 bases at J, with 6 bases between. The CDR3 bases are TGTGCCAGCAGTTTAGGAGGGCCCTACGAGCAGTACTTC. Its protein product is CASSLGGPYEQYF.

This chain links TRBV28 with TRBJ2-7, with D possibly matching TRBD2 (6 bases). The germline V gene encodes CDR1 MDHEN and CDR2 SYDVKM. The CDR3 loop spans 15 amino acids. V was cut by 5 bases and J by 3 bases, with 17 bases left in between. The CDR3 DNA is TGTGCCAGCAGTCCGATCCGGGACTCAAGCTACGAGCAGTACTTC. Its protein is CASSPIRDSSYEQYF.